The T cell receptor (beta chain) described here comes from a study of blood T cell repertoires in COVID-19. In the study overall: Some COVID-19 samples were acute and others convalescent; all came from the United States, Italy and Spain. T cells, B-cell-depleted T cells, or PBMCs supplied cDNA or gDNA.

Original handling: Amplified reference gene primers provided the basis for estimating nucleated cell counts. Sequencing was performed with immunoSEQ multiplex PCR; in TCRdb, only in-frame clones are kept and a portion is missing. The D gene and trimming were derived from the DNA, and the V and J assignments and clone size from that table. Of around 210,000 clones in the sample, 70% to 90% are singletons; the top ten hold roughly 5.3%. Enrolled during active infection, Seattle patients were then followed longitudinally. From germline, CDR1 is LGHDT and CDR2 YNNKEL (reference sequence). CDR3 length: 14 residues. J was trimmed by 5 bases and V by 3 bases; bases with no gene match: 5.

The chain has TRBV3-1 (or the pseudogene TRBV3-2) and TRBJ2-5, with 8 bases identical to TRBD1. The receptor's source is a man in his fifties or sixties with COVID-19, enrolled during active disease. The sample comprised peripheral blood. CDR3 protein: CASSHGQGPETQYF. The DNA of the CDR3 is TGTGCCAGCAGCCACGGACAGGGTCCCGAGACCCAGTACTTC.